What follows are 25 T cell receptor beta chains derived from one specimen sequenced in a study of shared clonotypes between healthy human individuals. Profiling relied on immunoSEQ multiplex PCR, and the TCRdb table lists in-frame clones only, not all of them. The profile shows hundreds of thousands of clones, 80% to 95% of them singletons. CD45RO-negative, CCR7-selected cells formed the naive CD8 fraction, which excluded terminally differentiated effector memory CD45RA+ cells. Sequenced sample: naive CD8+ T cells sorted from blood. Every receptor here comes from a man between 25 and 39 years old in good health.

CDR3 in amino acids: CATPRRERGTDTQYF. Here the CDR3 DNA reads TGTGCCACCCCTAGGCGGGAGAGGGGCACAGATACGCAGTATTTT. The chain links TRBV6-1 to TRBJ2-3, with 7 nucleotides matching TRBD2. Germline-derived CDR1 and CDR2 are MNHNS and SASEGT. This CDR3 has 15 amino acids. V trimming: 10 bases; J trimming: 1 base; junction bases outside the gene matches: 11.

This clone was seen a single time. The CDR3 DNA reads TGTGCCAGCAGCTCCGGGACACCCTCCTACGAGCAGTACTTC. Translation: CASSSGTPSYEQYF. The chain is built from TRBV5-6 and TRBJ2-7, with a possible D match to TRBD1 (6 bases). The V end was cut by 3 bases, the J end by 0 bases, with 10 bases between. CDR1 and CDR2 (germline): SGHDT, YYEEEE. This CDR3 spans 14 amino acids.

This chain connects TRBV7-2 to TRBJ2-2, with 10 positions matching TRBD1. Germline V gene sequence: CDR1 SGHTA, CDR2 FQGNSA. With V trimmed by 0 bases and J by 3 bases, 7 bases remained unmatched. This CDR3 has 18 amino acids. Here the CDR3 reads CASSLARDRGQDTGELFF. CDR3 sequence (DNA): TGTGCCAGCAGCTTAGCGCGAGACAGGGGGCAGGACACCGGGGAGCTGTTTTTT.

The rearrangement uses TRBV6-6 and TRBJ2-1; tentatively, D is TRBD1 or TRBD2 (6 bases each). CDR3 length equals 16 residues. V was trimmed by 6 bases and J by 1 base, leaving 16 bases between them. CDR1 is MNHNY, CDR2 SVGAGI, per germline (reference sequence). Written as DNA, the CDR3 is TGTGCCAGCAGCTTCGGGACACGGGGGTCCTACAATGAGCAGTTCTTC. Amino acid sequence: CASSFGTRGSYNEQFF.

The CDR3 reads CASSSRQEVHTEAFF. The CDR3 coding sequence is TGTGCCAGCAGTTCCCGACAGGAGGTGCACACTGAAGCTTTCTTT. The chain employs TRBV27 and TRBJ1-1; D possibly corresponds to TRBD1 (6 bases). Trimming pared 4 bases from V and 3 bases from J, leaving 15 bases between. Germline assignment: CDR1 MNHEY and CDR2 SMNVEV (reference sequence). The CDR3 loop spans 15 amino acids.

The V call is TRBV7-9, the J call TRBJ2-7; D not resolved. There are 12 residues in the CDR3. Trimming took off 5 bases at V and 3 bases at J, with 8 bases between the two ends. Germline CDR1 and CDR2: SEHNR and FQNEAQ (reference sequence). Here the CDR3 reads CASSLHDYEQYF. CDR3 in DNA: TGTGCCAGCAGCCTACATGACTACGAGCAGTACTTC.

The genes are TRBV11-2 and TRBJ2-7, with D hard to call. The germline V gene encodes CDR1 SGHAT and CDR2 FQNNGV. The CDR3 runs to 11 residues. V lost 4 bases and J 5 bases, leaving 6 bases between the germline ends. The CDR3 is CASSYADEQYF. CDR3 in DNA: TGTGCCAGCAGCTATGCCGACGAGCAGTACTTC. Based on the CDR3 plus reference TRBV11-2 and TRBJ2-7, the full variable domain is EAGVAQSPRYKIIEKRQSVAFWCNPISGHATLYWYQQILGQGPKLLIQFQNNGVVDDSQLPKDRFSAERLKGVDSTLKIQPAKLEDSAVYLCASSYADEQYFGPGTRLTVT.

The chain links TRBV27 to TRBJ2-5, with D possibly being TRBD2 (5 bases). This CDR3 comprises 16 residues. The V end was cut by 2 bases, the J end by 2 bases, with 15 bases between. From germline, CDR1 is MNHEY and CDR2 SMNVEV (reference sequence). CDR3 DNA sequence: TGTGCCAGCAGTTTACTAGCTGTGACTCATCAAGAGACCCAGTACTTC. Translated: CASSLLAVTHQETQYF.

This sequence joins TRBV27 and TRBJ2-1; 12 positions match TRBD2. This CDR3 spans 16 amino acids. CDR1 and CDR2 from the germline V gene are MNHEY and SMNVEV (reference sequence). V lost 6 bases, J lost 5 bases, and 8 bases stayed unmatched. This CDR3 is CASRLTSGSLHNEQFF. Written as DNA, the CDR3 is TGTGCCAGCAGATTGACTAGCGGGAGCTTACACAATGAGCAGTTCTTC.

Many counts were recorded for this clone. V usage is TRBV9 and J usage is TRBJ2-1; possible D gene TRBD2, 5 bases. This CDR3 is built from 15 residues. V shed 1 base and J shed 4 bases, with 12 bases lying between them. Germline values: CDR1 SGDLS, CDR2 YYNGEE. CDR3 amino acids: CASSVQSGGYNEQFF. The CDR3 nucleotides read TGTGCCAGCAGCGTACAATCAGGAGGTTACAATGAGCAGTTCTTC.

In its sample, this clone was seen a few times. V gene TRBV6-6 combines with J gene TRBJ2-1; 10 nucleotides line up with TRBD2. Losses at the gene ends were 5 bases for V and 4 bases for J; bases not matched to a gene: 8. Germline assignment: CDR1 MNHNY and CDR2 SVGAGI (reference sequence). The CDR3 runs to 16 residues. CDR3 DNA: TGTGCCAGCAGTGCACTCAGCGGGAGGGGATACAATGAGCAGTTCTTC. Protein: CASSALSGRGYNEQFF.

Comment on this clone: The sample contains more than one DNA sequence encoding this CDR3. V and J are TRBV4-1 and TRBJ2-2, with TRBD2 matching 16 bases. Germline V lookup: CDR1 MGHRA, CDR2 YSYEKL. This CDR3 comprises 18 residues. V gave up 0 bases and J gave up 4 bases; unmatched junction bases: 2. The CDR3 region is CASSQEGLAGGPTGELFF. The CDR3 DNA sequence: TGCGCCAGCAGCCAAGAGGGACTAGCGGGAGGGCCCACCGGGGAGCTGTTTTTT.

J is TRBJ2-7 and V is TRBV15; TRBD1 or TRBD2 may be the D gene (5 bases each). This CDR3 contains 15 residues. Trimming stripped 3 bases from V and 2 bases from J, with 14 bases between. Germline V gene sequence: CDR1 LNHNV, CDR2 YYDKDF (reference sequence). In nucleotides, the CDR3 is TGTGCCACCAGCAGCTCTCCGGGACGAACCTACGAGCAGTACTTC. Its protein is CATSSSPGRTYEQYF.

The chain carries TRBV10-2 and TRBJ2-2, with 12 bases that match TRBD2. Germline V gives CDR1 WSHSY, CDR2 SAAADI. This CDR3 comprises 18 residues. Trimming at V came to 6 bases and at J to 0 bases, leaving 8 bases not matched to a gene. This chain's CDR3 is CASSLGLAGPANTGELFF. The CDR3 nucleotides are TGCGCCAGCAGCCTTGGACTAGCGGGACCAGCGAACACCGGGGAGCTGTTTTTT.

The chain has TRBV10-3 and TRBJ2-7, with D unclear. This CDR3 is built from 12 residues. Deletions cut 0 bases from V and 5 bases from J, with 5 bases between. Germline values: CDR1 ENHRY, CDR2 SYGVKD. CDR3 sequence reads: CAISESIDEQYF. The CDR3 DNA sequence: TGTGCCATCAGTGAGTCGATAGACGAGCAGTACTTC.

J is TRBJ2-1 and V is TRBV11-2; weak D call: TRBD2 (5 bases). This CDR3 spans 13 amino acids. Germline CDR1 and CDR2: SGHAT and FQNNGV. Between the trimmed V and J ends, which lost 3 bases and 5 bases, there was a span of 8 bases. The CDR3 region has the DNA TGTGCCAGCAGCTTTAGCGACGACAATGAGCAGTTCTTC. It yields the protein CASSFSDDNEQFF.

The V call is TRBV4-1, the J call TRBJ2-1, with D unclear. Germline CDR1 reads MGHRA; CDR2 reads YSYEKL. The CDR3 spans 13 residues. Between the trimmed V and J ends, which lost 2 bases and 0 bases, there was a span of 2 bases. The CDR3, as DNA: TGCGCCAGCAGCCAACTCTCCTACAATGAGCAGTTCTTC. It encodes CASSQLSYNEQFF.

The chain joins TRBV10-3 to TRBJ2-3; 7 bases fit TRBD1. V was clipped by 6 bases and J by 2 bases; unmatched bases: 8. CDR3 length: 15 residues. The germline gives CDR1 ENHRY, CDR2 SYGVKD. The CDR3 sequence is CAISDREGYTDTQYF. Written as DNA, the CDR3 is TGTGCCATCAGCGACAGGGAAGGGTACACAGATACGCAGTATTTT.

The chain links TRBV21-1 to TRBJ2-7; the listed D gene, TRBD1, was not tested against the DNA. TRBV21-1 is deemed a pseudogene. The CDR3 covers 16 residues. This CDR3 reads CASSKQPGQEAHEQYF. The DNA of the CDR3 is TGTGCCAGCAGCAAGCAACCGGGACAGGAGGCCCACGAGCAGTACTTC.

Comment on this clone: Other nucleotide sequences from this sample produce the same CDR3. The CDR3 sequence: CASSPGLRSYEQYF. The CDR3 DNA sequence: TGTGCCAGCAGCCCTGGCTTGCGGTCCTACGAGCAGTACTTC. The genes are TRBV7-9 and TRBJ2-7; D gene ambiguous. Per the germline V gene, CDR1 is SEHNR and CDR2 is FQNEAQ (reference sequence). The CDR3 is 14 residues long. The V and J ends lost 5 bases and 1 base respectively, with 12 bases between them. The variable domain in full, completed from reference TRBV7-9 and TRBJ2-7, reads DTGVSQNPRHKITKRGQNVTFRCDPISEHNRLYWYRQTLGQGPEFLTYFQNEAQLEKSRLLSDRFSAERPKGSFSTLEIQRTEQGDSAMYLCASSPGLRSYEQYFGPGTRLTVT.

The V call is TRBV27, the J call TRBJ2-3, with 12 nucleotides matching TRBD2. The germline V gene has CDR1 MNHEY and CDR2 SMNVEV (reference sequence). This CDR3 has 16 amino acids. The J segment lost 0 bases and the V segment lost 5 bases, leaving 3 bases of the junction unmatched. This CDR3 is CASSRGLAGSTDTQYF. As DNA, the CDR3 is TGTGCCAGCAGTAGGGGACTAGCGGGCAGCACAGATACGCAGTATTTT.

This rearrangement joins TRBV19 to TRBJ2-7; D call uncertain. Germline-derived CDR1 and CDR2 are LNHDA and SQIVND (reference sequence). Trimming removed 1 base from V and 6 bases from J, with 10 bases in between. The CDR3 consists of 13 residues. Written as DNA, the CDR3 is TGTGCCAGTAGTATAGGATTTCCCGCCGAGCAGTACTTC. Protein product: CASSIGFPAEQYF.

The CDR3 here is CASSPRPGRGGQETQYF. CDR3 nucleotides: TGTGCCAGCAGCCCCCGACCCGGCAGGGGTGGCCAAGAGACCCAGTACTTC. The chain carries TRBV7-9 and TRBJ2-5; tentatively, D is TRBD1 (6 bases). V was trimmed by 5 bases and J by 1 base, leaving 20 bases between them. The CDR3 has 17 amino acids. Germline V gene lookup returns CDR1 SEHNR and CDR2 FQNEAQ (reference sequence).

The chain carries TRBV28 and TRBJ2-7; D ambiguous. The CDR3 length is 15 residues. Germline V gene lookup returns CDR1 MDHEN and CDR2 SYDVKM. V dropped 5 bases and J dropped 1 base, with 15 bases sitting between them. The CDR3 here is CASSELSLESYEQYF. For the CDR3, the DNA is TGTGCCAGCAGTGAGTTGAGTTTGGAGTCCTACGAGCAGTACTTC.

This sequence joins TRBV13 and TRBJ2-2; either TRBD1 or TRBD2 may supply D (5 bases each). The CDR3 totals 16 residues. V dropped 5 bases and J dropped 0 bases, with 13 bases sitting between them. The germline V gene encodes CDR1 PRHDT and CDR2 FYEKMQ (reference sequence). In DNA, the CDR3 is TGTGCCAGCAGCCCCCAGCAGGGACCGAACACCGGGGAGCTGTTTTTT. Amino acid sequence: CASSPQQGPNTGELFF.